These 22 T cell receptor beta chains were sequenced from one sample in a study of CD8+ T cells in alopecia areata (dated by TCRdb to the late 2010s). The library was produced with the immunoSEQ multiplex PCR assay. RNA was extracted from all samples and reverse transcribed into cDNA, which served as template for TCR sequencing. The source is immuneACCESS, and TCRdb retained only in-frame sequences with V and J called. Part of the clones is not carried over; for the studies checked, unresolved V genes explain less than half of this, and the remainder is unexplained. In all, the sample holds 200,000 to 250,000 clones, and under 70% of those were seen once. Together, the top ten hold approximately 1.2% of the sample. The treatment or condition label, as the study defines it: oral pan-JAK inhibitor, 5-10 mg twice daily. Sequences were derived from CD4+ T cells sorted from blood, sampled at approximately week 42, from a patient treated with tofacitinib. The receptor source for this set is a human donor with alopecia areata.

V is TRBV5-6 and J is TRBJ1-1, with D uncertain. The CDR3 totals 13 residues. CDR1 and CDR2 (germline): SGHDT, YYEEEE. Trimming took 3 bases from V and 4 from J, leaving 10 bases between them. The CDR3 coding sequence is TGTGCCAGCAGCTCCGGACGTACCACTGAAGCTTTCTTT. Residues: CASSSGRTTEAFF.

The V and J genes are TRBV27 and TRBJ1-2; 7 bases map to TRBD1. V was clipped by 3 bases and J by 3 bases; unmatched bases: 13. Per germline, CDR1 MNHEY and CDR2 SMNVEV (reference sequence). The CDR3 is made up of 17 amino acids. The CDR3, as DNA: TGTGCCAGCAGTTTGGTAGGGGGCGCTTCTGTGGACTATGGCTACACCTTC. Its protein is CASSLVGGASVDYGYTF.

The table lists this clone with a count of one. V usage is TRBV6-6 and J usage is TRBJ1-2; D is possibly TRBD1 (6 bases). Trimming cost V 2 bases and J 4 bases, with 14 bases left between them. The CDR3 is 15 amino acids. In germline, CDR1 is MNHNY, CDR2 SVGAGI (reference sequence). CDR3 bases: TGTGCCAGCAGTTACGGACCATGGACAGCCTATGGCTACACCTTC. Its protein product is CASSYGPWTAYGYTF.

This clone was seen a handful of times. The J gene is TRBJ1-2, the V gene TRBV5-1; no clear D. Germline CDR1 reads SGHRS; CDR2 reads YFSETQ. V was cut by 3 bases and J by 5 bases, with 20 bases left in between. This CDR3 spans 16 amino acids. In DNA form, the CDR3 reads TGCGCCAGCAGCTCCATGGTATCGGCCTTAGGGTATGGCTACACCTTC. It encodes CASSSMVSALGYGYTF.

V gene TRBV7-2 combines with J gene TRBJ2-5; perhaps TRBD2 as D (6 bases). Germline V CDR1 and CDR2: SGHTA, FQGNSA. There are 14 residues in the CDR3. The V gene lost 0 bases and the J gene lost 1 base, with 6 bases spanning the gap. CDR3 DNA: TGTGCCAGCAGCTTAGCGGGGGGCCAAGAGACCCAGTACTTC. It yields the protein CASSLAGGQETQYF.

This clone was counted between two and nine times. The chain uses TRBV6-1 and TRBJ1-1; possibly TRBD1 for D (5 bases). Per germline, CDR1 MNHNS and CDR2 SASEGT. CDR3 size: 13 residues. Trimming cost V 5 bases and J 1 base, with 8 bases left between them. As DNA, the CDR3 is TGTGCCAGCAGTTCCGACAGGAACACTGAAGCTTTCTTT. It specifies CASSSDRNTEAFF.

The CDR3 bases are TGCGCCAGCAGCTTGGGAGTAGCGGGGGGATCCACAGATACGCAGTATTTT. Encoded protein: CASSLGVAGGSTDTQYF. The J gene is TRBJ2-3, the V gene TRBV5-1, with TRBD2 identical over 10 bases. Germline V gene lookup returns CDR1 SGHRS and CDR2 YFSETQ. The CDR3 extends over 17 amino acids. V trimming: 0 bases; J trimming: 2 bases; junction bases outside the gene matches: 6.

The gene calls are TRBV2 and TRBJ2-3; 7 bases agree with TRBD2. Germline lookup yields CDR1 SNHLY and CDR2 FYNNEI. After removal of 7 bases from V and 6 bases from J, the junction contained 10 bases not matched to a gene. This CDR3 is built from 14 residues. The CDR3, as DNA: TGTGCCAGCACCAACCCAGCGGGGCGGGATACGCAGTATTTT. Translation: CASTNPAGRDTQYF. Complete variable domain (other parts from reference TRBV2 and TRBJ2-3): EPEVTQTPSHQVTQMGQEVILRCVPISNHLYFYWYRQILGQKVEFLVSFYNNEISEKSEIFDDQFSVERPDGSNFTLKIRSTKLEDSAMYFCASTNPAGRDTQYFGPGTRLTVL.

This clone has a single count. The V gene is TRBV30, the J gene TRBJ1-1; no clear D gene. Germline V gives CDR1 GTSNPN, CDR2 SVGIG (reference sequence). The CDR3 is 13 residues long. Trimming cost V 0 bases and J 1 base, with 6 bases left between them. Written as DNA, the CDR3 is TGTGCCTGGAGTGTCGGGAAGAACACTGAAGCTTTCTTT. This codes for CAWSVGKNTEAFF.

The chain uses TRBV7-2 and TRBJ2-1, with 9 bases matching TRBD2. Germline CDR1 reads SGHTA; CDR2 reads FQGNSA. With V trimmed by 2 bases and J by 0 bases, 5 bases remained unmatched. The CDR3 runs 17 residues. CDR3 in DNA: TGTGCCAGCAGCTTAAGTGGTAGCGGGGGCTCCTACAATGAGCAGTTCTTC. Protein sequence: CASSLSGSGGSYNEQFF.

V is TRBV6-1 and J is TRBJ2-7; D remains unclear. V was trimmed by 2 bases and J by 7 bases, leaving 15 bases between them. Per germline, CDR1 MNHNS and CDR2 SASEGT. The CDR3 length is 14 residues. The CDR3 sequence: CASSETGSSREQYF. The DNA of the CDR3 is TGTGCCAGCAGTGAAACCGGGTCCTCGCGGGAGCAGTACTTC.

This chain joins TRBV4-1 and TRBJ2-1, with D perhaps matching TRBD1 (5 bases). This CDR3 comprises 16 residues. The germline V gene has CDR1 MGHRA and CDR2 YSYEKL. The V end was cut by 1 base, the J end by 2 bases, with 12 bases between. Here the CDR3 DNA reads TGCGCCAGCAGCCAAGTCACAGGCAACACCTACAATGAGCAGTTCTTC. Protein product: CASSQVTGNTYNEQFF.

V usage is TRBV29-1 and J usage is TRBJ2-1; 9 bases are a match to TRBD2. Losses at the gene ends were 4 bases for V and 8 bases for J; bases not matched to a gene: 9. Germline V gives CDR1 SQVTM, CDR2 ANQGSEA. The CDR3 has 14 residues. Here the CDR3 reads CSVVGGGAVDEQFF. In DNA form, the CDR3 reads TGCAGCGTTGTGGGCGGGGGGGCCGTCGATGAGCAGTTCTTC.

The table lists this clone with a count of one. The V call is TRBV29-1, the J call TRBJ1-2; D is ambiguous. This CDR3 is built from 17 residues. The germline gives CDR1 SQVTM, CDR2 ANQGSEA. The V end lost 0 bases, the J end lost 4 bases, and 21 bases lay between the germline ends. In DNA, the CDR3 is TGCAGCGTTGAAGATCCGGGCCGACCATTTAACGGCTATGGCTACACCTTC. Protein sequence: CSVEDPGRPFNGYGYTF. Complete variable domain (other parts from reference TRBV29-1 and TRBJ1-2): SAVISQKPSRDICQRGTSLTIQCQVDSQVTMMFWYRQQPGQSLTLIATANQGSEATYESGFVIDKFPISRPNLTFSTLTVSNMSPEDSSIYLCSVEDPGRPFNGYGYTFGSGTRLTVV.

The chain links TRBV5-6 to TRBJ1-6; 8 bases align to TRBD1. Per the germline V gene, CDR1 is SGHDT and CDR2 is YYEEEE. This CDR3 spans 15 amino acids. Trimming at V came to 0 bases and at J to 6 bases, leaving 2 bases not matched to a gene. The CDR3 reads CASSLDTGGNSPLHF. In DNA, the CDR3 is TGTGCCAGCAGCTTGGATACAGGGGGTAATTCACCCCTCCACTTT. Complete variable domain (other parts from reference TRBV5-6 and TRBJ1-6): DAGVTQSPTHLIKTRGQQVTLRCSPKSGHDTVSWYQQALGQGPQFIFQYYEEEERQRGNFPDRFSGHQFPNYSSELNVNALLLGDSALYLCASSLDTGGNSPLHFGNGTRLTVT.

The chain couples TRBV5-4 to TRBJ1-2; no firm D call. The CDR3 runs 13 residues. V shed 0 bases and J shed 7 bases, with 10 bases lying between them. Germline assignment: CDR1 SGHNT and CDR2 YYREEE (reference sequence). The CDR3 sequence: CASSLDGDGGYTF. The CDR3 DNA sequence: TGTGCCAGCAGCTTGGACGGGGATGGTGGCTACACCTTC.

This sequence joins TRBV11-1 and TRBJ2-5, with 7 bases that match TRBD2. Looked up from germline, CDR1 is SGHAT and CDR2 is FQDESV (reference sequence). This CDR3 comprises 14 residues. V was pared by 7 bases and J by 3 bases, with 8 bases of the junction left unmatched. CDR3 protein: CASTYSGLEETQYF. CDR3 nucleotides: TGTGCCAGCACTTATTCAGGACTAGAAGAGACCCAGTACTTC.

J is TRBJ2-2 and V is TRBV29-1; D is perhaps TRBD1 (6 bases). The ends were cut back, 4 bases at V and 1 base at J, with 13 bases in the middle. Germline loops: CDR1 SQVTM, CDR2 ANQGSEA. The CDR3 covers 15 residues. The CDR3 sequence: CSVVTGTLNTGELFF. The CDR3 region has the DNA TGCAGCGTTGTTACCGGGACACTGAACACCGGGGAGCTGTTTTTT.

The chain has TRBV29-1 and TRBJ2-5; TRBD2 might be the D (5 bases). V dropped 3 bases and J dropped 8 bases, with 13 bases sitting between them. Germline CDR1 SQVTM, CDR2 ANQGSEA. This CDR3 spans 12 amino acids. CDR3 loop: CSVDEEPGTQYF. The CDR3, as DNA: TGCAGCGTTGACGAGGAACCGGGAACCCAGTACTTC.

This clone was detected only once. The CDR3 loop is CASSLGGQLGYTF. The DNA for the CDR3 is TGTGCCAGCAGCTTGGGAGGGCAACTTGGCTACACCTTC. The genes are TRBV5-6 and TRBJ1-2, with D unclear. The CDR3 is 13 amino acids. Trimming shortened V by 0 bases and J by 7 bases, and 10 bases separated the two germline ends. Germline V CDR1 and CDR2: SGHDT, YYEEEE.

This clone was observed a few times. J is TRBJ1-1 and V is TRBV29-1, with D unresolved. The CDR3 contains 12 residues. Per the germline V gene, CDR1 is SQVTM and CDR2 is ANQGSEA. Trimming shortened V by 4 bases and J by 0 bases, and 6 bases separated the two germline ends. CDR3 amino acids: CSVVRVNTEAFF. CDR3 coding DNA: TGCAGCGTTGTTAGGGTGAACACTGAAGCTTTCTTT. Combining the CDR3 with reference TRBV29-1 and TRBJ1-1 gives the whole variable domain SAVISQKPSRDICQRGTSLTIQCQVDSQVTMMFWYRQQPGQSLTLIATANQGSEATYESGFVIDKFPISRPNLTFSTLTVSNMSPEDSSIYLCSVVRVNTEAFFGQGTRLTVV.

The V call is TRBV29-1, the J call TRBJ1-1, with D unresolved. Germline V gene lookup returns CDR1 SQVTM and CDR2 ANQGSEA. Trimming pared 6 bases from V and 0 bases from J, leaving 11 bases between. This CDR3 contains 13 residues. In nucleotides, the CDR3 is TGCAGCGTCCGAGGACGGCTGAACACTGAAGCTTTCTTT. This codes for CSVRGRLNTEAFF.